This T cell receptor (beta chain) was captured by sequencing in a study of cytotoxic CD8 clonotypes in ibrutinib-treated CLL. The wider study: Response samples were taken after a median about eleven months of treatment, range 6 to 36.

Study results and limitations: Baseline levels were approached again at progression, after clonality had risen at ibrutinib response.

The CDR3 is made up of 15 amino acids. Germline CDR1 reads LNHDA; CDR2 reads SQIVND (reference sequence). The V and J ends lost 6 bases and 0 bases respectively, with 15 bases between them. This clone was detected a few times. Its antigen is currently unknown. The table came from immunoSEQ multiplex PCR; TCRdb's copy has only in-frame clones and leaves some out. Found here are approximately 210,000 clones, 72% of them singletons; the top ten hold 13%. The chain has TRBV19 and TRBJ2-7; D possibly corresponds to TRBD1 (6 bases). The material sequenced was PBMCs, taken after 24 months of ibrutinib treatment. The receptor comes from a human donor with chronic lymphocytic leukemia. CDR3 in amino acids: CASSALGTSSYEQYF. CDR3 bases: TGTGCCAGTAGCGCCCTAGGGACATCCTCCTACGAGCAGTACTTC.